This T cell receptor beta chain was identified in a study of blood T cell repertoires in COVID-19. As for the study in general: The analysed material was cDNA or gDNA that came from T cells, B-cell-depleted T cells, or PBMCs.

Per the study methods: Nucleated cell number was recorded as an estimate derived from reference gene primer amplification. The protocol was immunoSEQ multiplex PCR, while the TCRdb copy is restricted to in-frame clones and leaves out a portion. The V and J calls and the clone size are those of that table, but D and trimming were determined from the DNA. The table records approximately 240,000 clones, nearly 95% of them present only once. The V gene's germline CDR1 is SGHDN and CDR2 FVKESK. The V gene end was trimmed by 2 bases and the J gene end by 2 bases; junction bases not matched to a gene: 3. CDR3 length: 15 residues. This clone was observed a handful of times.

The TCR sequence derives from a man aged 25-45 years with COVID-19, enrolled during active disease. Sequenced sample: peripheral blood. The V gene is TRBV14, the J gene TRBJ2-7; 10 positions match TRBD2. The CDR3 spells CASSQIAGGTYEQYF. The CDR3 nucleotides read TGTGCCAGCAGCCAAATAGCGGGGGGCACCTACGAGCAGTACTTC. The variable domain in full, completed from reference TRBV14 and TRBJ2-7, reads EAGVTQFPSHSVIEKGQTVTLRCDPISGHDNLYWYRRVMGKEIKFLLHFVKESKQDESGMPNNRFLAERTGGTYSTLKVQPAELEDSGVYFCASSQIAGGTYEQYFGPGTRLTVT.